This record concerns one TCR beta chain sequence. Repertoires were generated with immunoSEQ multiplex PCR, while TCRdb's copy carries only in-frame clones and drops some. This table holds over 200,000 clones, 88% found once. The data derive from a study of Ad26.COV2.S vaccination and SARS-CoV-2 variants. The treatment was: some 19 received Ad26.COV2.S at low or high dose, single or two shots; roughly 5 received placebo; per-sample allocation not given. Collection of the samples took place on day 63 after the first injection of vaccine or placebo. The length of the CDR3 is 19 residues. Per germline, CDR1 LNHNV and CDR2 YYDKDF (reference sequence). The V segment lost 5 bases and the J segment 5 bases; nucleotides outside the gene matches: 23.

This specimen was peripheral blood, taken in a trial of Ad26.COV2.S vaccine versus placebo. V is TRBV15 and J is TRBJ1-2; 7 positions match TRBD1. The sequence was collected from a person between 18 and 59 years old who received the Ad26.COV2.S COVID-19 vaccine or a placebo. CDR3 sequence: CATSLSRAGGTTGLYGYTF. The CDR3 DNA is TGTGCCACCAGCCTTTCTAGGGCAGGGGGAACCACTGGCTTGTATGGCTACACCTTC.